The clone carrying this T cell receptor (beta chain) was seen repeatedly, ten times or more. Its target is unknown. TCR beta cDNA was reverse-transcribed from 450 to 500 ng of total RNA. The reaction used a constant-region primer and ProtoScript II reverse transcriptase. Libraries covering TCR beta were generated through three nested multiplex PCR rounds (using a slightly modified ARM-PCR). TRBV1-TRBV30 forward primers paired with a C-beta reverse primer were used in the first two PCR rounds, which ran approximately 11 cycles each. MiXCR, applied by TCRdb to the multiplex PCR reads, yields one record per CDR3 protein. The repertoire holds about 84,000 distinct CDR3 sequences, approximately 70% seen once, with approximately 19% in the top ten. The data are from a study of tumor-infiltrating lymphocytes in primary liver carcinoma. About the study: The study obtained roughly 3.5 to 8 million productive TCRbeta reads per sample, similar across tissue types. Study conclusions and caveats: Tumor top-250-clone fraction significantly exceeded that of blood (p = 0.039).

Co-extraction of both nucleic acids (RNA and DNA) used roughly 18-32 mg of unsorted bulk tissue. Germline assignment: CDR1 SGHNT and CDR2 YYREEE (reference sequence). The CDR3 is 14 amino acids. V shed 2 bases and J 7 bases; nucleotides not matched to a gene: 5. This receptor was taken from a man in his forties with primary liver carcinoma and hepatitis B virus infection. V and J are TRBV5-4 and TRBJ1-5; TRBD1 aligns across 8 bases. The sequencing input was liver tumor tissue from sampling region 1. The subset denotes: tumor region T1, superior pole. CDR3 amino acids: CASSLQGDGQPQHF. The CDR3 coding sequence is TGTGCCAGCAGCTTACAGGGGGATGGCCAGCCCCAGCATTTT.